The present TCR beta chain was sequenced within a study of blood T cell repertoires in COVID-19. For the study at large: COVID-19 samples, acute and convalescent, were from the United States, Italy and Spain. From T cells, B-cell-depleted T cells, or PBMCs came the material, which was cDNA or gDNA.

In the original workflow: Reference gene primer amplification gave estimated nucleated cell counts. Assay used: immunoSEQ multiplex PCR; TCRdb lists only in-frame clones, some missing. V and J calls plus clone size are reproduced from that table; the DNA served to infer D and trimming. This sample yields fewer than 250,000 clones, of which around 84% are seen a single time; about 20% belongs to the top ten. The CDR3 covers 14 residues. CDR1 and CDR2 from the germline V gene are MNHEY and SVGAGI. Trimming at V came to 2 bases and at J to 8 bases, leaving 4 bases not matched to a gene. Source material: peripheral blood. The clonotype comes from a man aged 25-45 years with active or convalescent COVID-19. This rearrangement joins TRBV6-5 to TRBJ2-1, with TRBD1 identical over 9 bases. The CDR3 DNA sequence: TGTGCCAGCAGTTACACGGGACAGGGCTATGAGCAGTTCTTC. It encodes CASSYTGQGYEQFF.